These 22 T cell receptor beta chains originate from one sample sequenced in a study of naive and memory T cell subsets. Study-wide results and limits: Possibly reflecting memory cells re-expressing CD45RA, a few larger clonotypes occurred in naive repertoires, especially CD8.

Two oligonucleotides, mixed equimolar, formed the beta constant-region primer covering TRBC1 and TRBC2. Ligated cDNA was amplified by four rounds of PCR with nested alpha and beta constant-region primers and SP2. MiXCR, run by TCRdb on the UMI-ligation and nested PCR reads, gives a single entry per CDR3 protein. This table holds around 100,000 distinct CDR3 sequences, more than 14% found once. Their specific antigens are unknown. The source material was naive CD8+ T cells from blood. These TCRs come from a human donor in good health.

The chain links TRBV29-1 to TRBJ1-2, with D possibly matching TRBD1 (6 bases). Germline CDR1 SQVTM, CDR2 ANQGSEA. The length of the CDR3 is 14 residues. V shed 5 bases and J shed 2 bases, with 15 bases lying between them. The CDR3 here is CSVKLGGQNYGYTF. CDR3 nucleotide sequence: TGCAGCGTTAAGTTAGGGGGACAAAACTATGGCTACACCTTC.

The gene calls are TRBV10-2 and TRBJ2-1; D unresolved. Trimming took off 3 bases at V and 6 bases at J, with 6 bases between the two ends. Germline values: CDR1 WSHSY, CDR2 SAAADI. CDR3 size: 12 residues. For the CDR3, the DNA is TGCGCCAGCAGTGAAAGAGCCAATGAGCAGTTCTTC. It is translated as CASSERANEQFF.

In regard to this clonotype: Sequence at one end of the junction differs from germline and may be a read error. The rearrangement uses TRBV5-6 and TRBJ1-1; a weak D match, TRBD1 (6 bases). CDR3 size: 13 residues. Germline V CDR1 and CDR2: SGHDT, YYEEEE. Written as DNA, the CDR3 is TGTGCCAGCAGCCCAGGGGCGGCCACTGAAGGTTTCTTT. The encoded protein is CASSPGAATEGFF.

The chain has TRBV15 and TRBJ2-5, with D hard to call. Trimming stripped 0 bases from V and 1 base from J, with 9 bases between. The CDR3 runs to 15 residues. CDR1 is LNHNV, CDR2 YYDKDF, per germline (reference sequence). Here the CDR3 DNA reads TGTGCCACCAGCAGAGATGGGCAGCTCCAAGAGACCCAGTACTTC. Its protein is CATSRDGQLQETQYF.

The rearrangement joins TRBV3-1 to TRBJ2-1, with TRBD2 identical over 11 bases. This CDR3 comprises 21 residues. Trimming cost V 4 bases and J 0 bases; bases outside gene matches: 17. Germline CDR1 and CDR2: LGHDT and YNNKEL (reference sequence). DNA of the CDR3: TGTGCCAGCAGCCCGACCGGGACTAGCGGTATCTACCTGAGCTCCTACAATGAGCAGTTCTTC. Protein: CASSPTGTSGIYLSSYNEQFF.

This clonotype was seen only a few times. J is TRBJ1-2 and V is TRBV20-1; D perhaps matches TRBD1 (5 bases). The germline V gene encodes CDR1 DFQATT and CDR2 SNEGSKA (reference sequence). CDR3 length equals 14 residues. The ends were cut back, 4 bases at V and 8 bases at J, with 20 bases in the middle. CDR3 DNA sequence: TGCAGTGCTACGACCCCGGGGACTGGAACGGGCTACACCTTC. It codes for CSATTPGTGTGYTF.

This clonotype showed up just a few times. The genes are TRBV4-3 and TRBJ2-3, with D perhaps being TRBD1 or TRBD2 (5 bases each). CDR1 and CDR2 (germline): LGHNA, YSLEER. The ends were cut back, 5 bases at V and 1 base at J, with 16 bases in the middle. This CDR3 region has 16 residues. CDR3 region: CASSAGASKGTDTQYF. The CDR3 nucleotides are TGCGCCAGCAGCGCCGGGGCCTCCAAAGGCACAGATACGCAGTATTTT.

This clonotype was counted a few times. CDR3 in amino acids: CSVVTGTGDFSDTQYF. CDR3 bases: TGCAGCGTTGTGACCGGGACAGGGGACTTCTCAGATACGCAGTATTTT. The V and J genes are TRBV29-1 and TRBJ2-3; 10 nucleotides align to TRBD1. The CDR3 has 16 amino acids. Germline CDR1 and CDR2: SQVTM and ANQGSEA. After removal of 4 bases from V and 4 bases from J, the junction contained 11 bases not matched to a gene.

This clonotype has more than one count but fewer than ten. CDR3 in amino acids: CASSFGSTNEQFF. The CDR3 DNA sequence: TGTGCCAGCAGTTTTGGTAGCACCAATGAGCAGTTCTTC. This chain links TRBV12-3 or TRBV12-4 with TRBJ2-1; D gene ambiguous. The CDR3 runs 13 residues. V was cut by 3 bases and J by 6 bases, with 9 bases left in between.

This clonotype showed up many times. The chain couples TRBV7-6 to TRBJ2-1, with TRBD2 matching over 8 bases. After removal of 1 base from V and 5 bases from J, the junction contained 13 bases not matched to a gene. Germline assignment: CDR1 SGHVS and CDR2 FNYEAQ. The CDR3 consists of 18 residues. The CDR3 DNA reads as TGTGCCAGCAGCTTAGTGGTGGGGTCGGATAGCGGGAACAATGAGCAGTTCTTC. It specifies CASSLVVGSDSGNNEQFF. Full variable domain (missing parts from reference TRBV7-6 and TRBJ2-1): GAGVSQSPRYKVTKRGQDVALRCDPISGHVSLYWYRQALGQGPEFLTYFNYEAQQDKSGLPNDRFSAERPEGSISTLTIQRTEQRDSAMYRCASSLVVGSDSGNNEQFFGPGTRLTVL.

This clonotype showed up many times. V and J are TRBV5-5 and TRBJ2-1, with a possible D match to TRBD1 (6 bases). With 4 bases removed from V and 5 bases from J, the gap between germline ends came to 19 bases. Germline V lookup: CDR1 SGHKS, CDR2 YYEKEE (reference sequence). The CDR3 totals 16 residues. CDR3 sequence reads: CASSPGWTEFNNEQFF. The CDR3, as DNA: TGTGCCAGCAGCCCGGGCTGGACAGAGTTTAACAATGAGCAGTTCTTC.

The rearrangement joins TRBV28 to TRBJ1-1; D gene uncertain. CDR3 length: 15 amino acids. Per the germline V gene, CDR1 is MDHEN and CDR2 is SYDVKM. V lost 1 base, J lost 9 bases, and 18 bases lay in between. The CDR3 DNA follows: TGTGCCAGCAGTTTATTACCGCGGGAAGGACTGAAAGCTTTCTTT. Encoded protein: CASSLLPREGLKAFF.

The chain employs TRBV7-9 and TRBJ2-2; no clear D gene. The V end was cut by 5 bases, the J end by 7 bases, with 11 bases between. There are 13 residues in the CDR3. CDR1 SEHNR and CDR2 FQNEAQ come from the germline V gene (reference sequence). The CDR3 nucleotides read TGTGCCAGCAGCCCCGTGGCAATCGGGGAGCTGTTTTTT. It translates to CASSPVAIGELFF.

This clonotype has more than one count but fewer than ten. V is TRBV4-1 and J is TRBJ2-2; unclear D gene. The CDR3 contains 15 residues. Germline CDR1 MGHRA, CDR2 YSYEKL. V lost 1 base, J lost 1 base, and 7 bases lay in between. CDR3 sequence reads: CASSQAELNTGELFF. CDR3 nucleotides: TGCGCCAGCAGCCAAGCTGAGCTGAACACCGGGGAGCTGTTTTTT.

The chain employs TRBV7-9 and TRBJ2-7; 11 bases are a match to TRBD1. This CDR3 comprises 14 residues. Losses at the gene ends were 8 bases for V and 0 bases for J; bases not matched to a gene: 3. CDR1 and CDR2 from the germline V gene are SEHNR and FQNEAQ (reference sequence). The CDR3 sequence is CASGGQGDSYEQYF. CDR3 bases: TGTGCCAGCGGGGGACAGGGGGACTCCTACGAGCAGTACTTC.

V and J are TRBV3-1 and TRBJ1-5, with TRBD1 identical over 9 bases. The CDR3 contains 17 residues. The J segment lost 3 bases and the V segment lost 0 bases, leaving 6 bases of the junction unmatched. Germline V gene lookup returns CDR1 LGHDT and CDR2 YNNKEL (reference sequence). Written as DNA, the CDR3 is TGTGCCAGCAGCCAAGATTTGACAGGGGGGAACAATCAGCCCCAGCATTTT. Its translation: CASSQDLTGGNNQPQHF. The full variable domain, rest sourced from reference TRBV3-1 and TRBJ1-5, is DTAVSQTPKYLVTQMGNDKSIKCEQNLGHDTMYWYKQDSKKFLKIMFSYNNKELIINETVPNRFSPKSPDKAHLNLHINSLELGDSAVYFCASSQDLTGGNNQPQHFGDGTRLSIL.

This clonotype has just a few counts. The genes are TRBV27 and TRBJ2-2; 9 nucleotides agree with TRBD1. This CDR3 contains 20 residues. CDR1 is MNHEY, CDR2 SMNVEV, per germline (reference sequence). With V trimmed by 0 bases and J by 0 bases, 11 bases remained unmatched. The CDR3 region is CASSLSIGVGTGPNTGELFF. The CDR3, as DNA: TGTGCCAGCAGTTTATCGATTGGCGTGGGGACAGGGCCGAACACCGGGGAGCTGTTTTTT.

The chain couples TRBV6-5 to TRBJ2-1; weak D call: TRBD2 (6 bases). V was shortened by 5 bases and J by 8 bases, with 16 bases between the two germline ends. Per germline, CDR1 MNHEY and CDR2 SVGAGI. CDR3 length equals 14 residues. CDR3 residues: CASSPLAGSHEQFF. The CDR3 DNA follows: TGTGCCAGCAGTCCCCTGGCGGGGTCACATGAGCAGTTCTTC.

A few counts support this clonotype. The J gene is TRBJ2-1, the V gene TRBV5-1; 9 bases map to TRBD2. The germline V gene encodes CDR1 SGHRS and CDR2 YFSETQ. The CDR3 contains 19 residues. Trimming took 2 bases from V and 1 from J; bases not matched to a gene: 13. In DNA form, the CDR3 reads TGCGCCAGCAGCTTTGATTCGAGCGGGAGGCGCGTTTCCTACAATGAGCAGTTCTTC. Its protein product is CASSFDSSGRRVSYNEQFF.

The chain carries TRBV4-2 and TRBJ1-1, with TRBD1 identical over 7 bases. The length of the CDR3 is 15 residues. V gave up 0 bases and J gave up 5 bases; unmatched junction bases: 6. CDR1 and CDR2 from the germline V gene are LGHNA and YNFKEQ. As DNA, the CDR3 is TGTGCCAGCAGCCAAGATGACAGGGAGAGTACTGAAGCTTTCTTT. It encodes CASSQDDRESTEAFF.

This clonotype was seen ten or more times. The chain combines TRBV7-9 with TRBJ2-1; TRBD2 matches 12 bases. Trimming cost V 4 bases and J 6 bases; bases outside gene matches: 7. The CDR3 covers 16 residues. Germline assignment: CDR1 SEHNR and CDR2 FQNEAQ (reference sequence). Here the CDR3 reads CASSSYTSGRFNEQFF. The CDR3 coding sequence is TGTGCCAGCAGCTCTTATACTAGCGGGAGGTTCAATGAGCAGTTCTTC.

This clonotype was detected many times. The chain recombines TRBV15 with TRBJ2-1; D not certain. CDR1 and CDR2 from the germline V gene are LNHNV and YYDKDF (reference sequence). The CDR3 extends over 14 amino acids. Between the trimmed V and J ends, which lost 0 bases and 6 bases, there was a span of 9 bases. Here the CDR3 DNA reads TGTGCCACCAGCAGAGATCTGGGTACCAATGAGCAGTTCTTC. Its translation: CATSRDLGTNEQFF.